The 17 T cell receptor beta chains listed next were all sequenced from one sample in a study of blood T cells in healthy people across ages. The authors ran a second PCR of roughly 7 to 11 cycles using a sample-barcoded 5' primer and a J-beta primer mix. TCRdb called the 5' RACE reads again in MiXCR, with one record for every CDR3 protein. The table records roughly 800,000 distinct CDR3 sequences, roughly 26% of them present only once. The sample was also reused in another study, on T cells of mothers and their children.

Material for sequencing was blood. Receptors were obtained from a boy aged 5-17 years in good health.

The rearrangement links TRBV12-3 or TRBV12-4 to TRBJ2-5; TRBD1 agrees at 7 bases. V lost 7 bases to trimming and J lost 1 base; unmatched junction nucleotides: 6. The CDR3 contains 14 residues. For the CDR3, the DNA is TGTGCCAGCACGCTATGGGACAGCCAAGAGACCCAGTACTTC. Protein: CASTLWDSQETQYF.

The chain couples TRBV11-2 to TRBJ1-4; D is ambiguous. The germline CDR1 and CDR2 sequences are SGHAT and FQNNGV. The CDR3 runs to 15 residues. V was cut by 5 bases and J by 4 bases, with 14 bases left in between. In DNA, the CDR3 is TGTGCCAGCAGCCCCGGACGGATTTTTAATGAAAAACTGTTTTTT. Its translation: CASSPGRIFNEKLFF.

The chain joins TRBV10-3 to TRBJ2-5, with D uncertain. Matching the DNA end better, TRBJ2-7 makes the J call doubtful. The CDR3 spans 12 residues. Germline V gene sequence: CDR1 ENHRY, CDR2 SYGVKD. This CDR3 reads CAISDANYEQYF. CDR3 bases: TGTGCCATCAGTGATGCCAACTACGAGCAGTACTTC.

This clonotype has only a few counts. V usage is TRBV7-9 and J usage is TRBJ1-4; no definite D call. Germline CDR1 reads SEHNR; CDR2 reads FQNEAQ (reference sequence). Trimming removed 5 bases from V and 11 bases from J, with 12 bases in between. CDR3 length: 12 amino acids. This CDR3 is CASSPRAQKLFF. The CDR3 bases are TGTGCCAGCAGCCCTCGGGCGCAGAAACTGTTTTTT.

Only one count was recorded for this clonotype. This chain uses TRBV6-5 with TRBJ2-3; D ambiguous. This CDR3 is built from 14 residues. V shed 2 bases and J shed 0 bases, with 6 bases lying between them. CDR1 MNHEY and CDR2 SVGAGI come from the germline V gene. The DNA of the CDR3 is TGTGCCAGCAGTTACGCAGCTAGCACAGATACGCAGTATTTT. Translation gives CASSYAASTDTQYF.

A few counts support this clonotype. The genes are TRBV20-1 and TRBJ1-5; D possibly corresponds to TRBD1 (5 bases). V lost 6 bases to trimming and J lost 9 bases, with 18 bases between them. CDR3 size: 13 residues. CDR1 is DFQATT and CDR2 is SNEGSKA in the germline V gene (reference sequence). CDR3 in amino acids: CSAAMGLTRPQHF. In nucleotides, the CDR3 is TGCAGTGCCGCAATGGGACTCACGAGGCCCCAGCATTTT.

The genes are TRBV5-1 and TRBJ1-1; no reliable D call. This CDR3 is built from 15 residues. Germline lookup yields CDR1 SGHRS and CDR2 YFSETQ. Trimming left V 5 bases short and J 0 bases short, with 14 bases between. As DNA, the CDR3 is TGCGCCAGCAGTGCTGGATGGGTTCTGAACACTGAAGCTTTCTTT. Protein product: CASSAGWVLNTEAFF.

This clonotype appeared a few times. The chain joins TRBV11-2 to TRBJ2-5; D call uncertain. V was trimmed by 5 bases and J by 5 bases, leaving 18 bases between them. The CDR3 length is 15 residues. The germline V gene encodes CDR1 SGHAT and CDR2 FQNNGV. The CDR3 sequence is CASSLSQQNIETQYF. The DNA for the CDR3 is TGTGCCAGCAGCCTAAGCCAGCAAAATATCGAGACCCAGTACTTC.

The chain employs TRBV6-6 and TRBJ1-4; no definite D call. Per germline, CDR1 MNHNY and CDR2 SVGAGI (reference sequence). The CDR3 has 14 residues. V shed 7 bases and J shed 8 bases, with 17 bases lying between them. The CDR3 region has the DNA TGTGCCAGCACACTCACCCTCGGGGTGGAAAAACTGTTTTTT. It specifies CASTLTLGVEKLFF.

This clonotype was seen a few times. The chain is built from TRBV6-2 or TRBV6-3 and TRBJ2-6; D remains unclear. Germline V gene lookup returns CDR1 MNHEY and CDR2 SVGEGT. The CDR3 has 17 amino acids. V was pared by 0 bases and J by 1 base, with 10 bases between. The CDR3 DNA reads TGTGCCAGCAGTTACTCGTATGTCAGATCTGGGGCCAACGTCCTGACTTTC. This encodes CASSYSYVRSGANVLTF.

CDR3 sequence reads: CASSESWGHPTIGTQYF. CDR3 coding DNA: TGCGCCAGCAGTGAGTCTTGGGGGCATCCCACCATTGGGACCCAGTACTTC. The rearrangement joins TRBV10-2 to TRBJ2-5; D perhaps matches TRBD1 (6 bases). Deletions cut 0 bases from V and 7 bases from J, with 21 bases between. The CDR3 is 17 amino acids. CDR1 is WSHSY, CDR2 SAAADI, per germline.

The chain couples TRBV9 to TRBJ1-4; D call uncertain. The CDR3 contains 14 residues. The V gene lost 2 bases and the J gene lost 4 bases, with 9 bases spanning the gap. Germline V gives CDR1 SGDLS, CDR2 YYNGEE. Here the CDR3 DNA reads TGTGCCAGCAGCGTCCCGGGTTATAATGAAAAACTGTTTTTT. Its protein is CASSVPGYNEKLFF. Full variable domain (remainder filled in from reference TRBV9 and TRBJ1-4): DSGVTQTPKHLITATGQRVTLRCSPRSGDLSVYWYQQSLDQGLQFLIQYYNGEERAKGNILERFSAQQFPDLHSELNLSSLELGDSALYFCASSVPGYNEKLFFGSGTQLSVL.

The gene calls are TRBV5-1 and TRBJ2-1, with D hard to call. The germline V and J ends were trimmed by 4 bases and 4 bases, with 12 bases remaining between them. The CDR3 is 14 residues long. The germline V gene encodes CDR1 SGHRS and CDR2 YFSETQ. The CDR3 sequence: CASSSTATYNEQFF. CDR3 nucleotide sequence: TGCGCCAGCAGCAGTACAGCGACGTACAATGAGCAGTTCTTC. Complete variable domain (other parts from reference TRBV5-1 and TRBJ2-1): KAGVTQTPRYLIKTRGQQVTLSCSPISGHRSVSWYQQTPGQGLQFLFEYFSETQRNKGNFPGRFSGRQFSNSRSEMNVSTLELGDSALYLCASSSTATYNEQFFGPGTRLTVL.

The chain combines TRBV12-5 with TRBJ2-7; 12 bases are a match to TRBD1. V trimming: 0 bases; J trimming: 7 bases; junction bases outside the gene matches: 4. There are 15 residues in the CDR3. Germline V gene data show CDR1 as LGHNT and CDR2 as FRNRAP. The CDR3 DNA is TGTGCTAGTGGTTTGGTGCTGGGACAGGGGGCTGAGCAGTACTTC. Protein sequence: CASGLVLGQGAEQYF.

This clonotype was counted between two and nine times. The rearrangement uses TRBV6-5 and TRBJ2-3; D not certain. This CDR3 has 16 residues. Germline loops: CDR1 MNHEY, CDR2 SVGAGI. Trimming stripped 4 bases from V and 2 bases from J, with 16 bases between. This chain's CDR3 is CASSSGMGIYTDTQYF. The CDR3 region has the DNA TGTGCCAGCAGTTCCGGCATGGGCATATACACAGATACGCAGTATTTT.

The chain couples TRBV4-1 to TRBJ1-4, with TRBD1 matching 9 bases. Per germline, CDR1 MGHRA and CDR2 YSYEKL. This CDR3 is 18 amino acids long. V shed 3 bases, J shed 3 bases, and the junction held 11 bases outside the gene matches. The CDR3 DNA sequence: TGCGCCAGCAGCCACCTACCGGGACAGGGAGGGTCTAATGAAAAACTGTTTTTT. Protein: CASSHLPGQGGSNEKLFF.

This clonotype was recorded a few times. The chain is built from TRBV20-1 and TRBJ2-5; 11 bases are a match to TRBD2. The ends lost 6 bases at V and 7 bases at J; junction bases unmatched: 13. The length of the CDR3 is 15 residues. Germline V gene sequence: CDR1 DFQATT, CDR2 SNEGSKA (reference sequence). The CDR3: CSANLAGGPIGTQYF. The CDR3 region has the DNA TGCAGTGCGAACCTAGCGGGGGGCCCCATTGGGACCCAGTACTTC.